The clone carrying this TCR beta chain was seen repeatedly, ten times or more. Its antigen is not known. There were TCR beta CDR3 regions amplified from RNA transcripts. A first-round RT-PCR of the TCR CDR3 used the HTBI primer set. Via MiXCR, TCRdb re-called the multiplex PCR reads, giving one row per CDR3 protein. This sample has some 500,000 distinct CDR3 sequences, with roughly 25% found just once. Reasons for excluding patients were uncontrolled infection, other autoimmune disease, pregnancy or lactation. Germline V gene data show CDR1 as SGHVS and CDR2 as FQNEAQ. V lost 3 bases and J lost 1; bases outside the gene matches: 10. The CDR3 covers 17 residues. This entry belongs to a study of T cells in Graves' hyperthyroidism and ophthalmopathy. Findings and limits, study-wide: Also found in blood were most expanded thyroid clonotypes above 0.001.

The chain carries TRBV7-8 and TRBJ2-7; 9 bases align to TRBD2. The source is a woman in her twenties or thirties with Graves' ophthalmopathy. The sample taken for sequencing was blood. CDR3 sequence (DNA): TGTGCCAGCAGCTTCCGAGGGGGTAGCGGGAGTTCCTACGAGCAGTACTTC. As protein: CASSFRGGSGSSYEQYF.